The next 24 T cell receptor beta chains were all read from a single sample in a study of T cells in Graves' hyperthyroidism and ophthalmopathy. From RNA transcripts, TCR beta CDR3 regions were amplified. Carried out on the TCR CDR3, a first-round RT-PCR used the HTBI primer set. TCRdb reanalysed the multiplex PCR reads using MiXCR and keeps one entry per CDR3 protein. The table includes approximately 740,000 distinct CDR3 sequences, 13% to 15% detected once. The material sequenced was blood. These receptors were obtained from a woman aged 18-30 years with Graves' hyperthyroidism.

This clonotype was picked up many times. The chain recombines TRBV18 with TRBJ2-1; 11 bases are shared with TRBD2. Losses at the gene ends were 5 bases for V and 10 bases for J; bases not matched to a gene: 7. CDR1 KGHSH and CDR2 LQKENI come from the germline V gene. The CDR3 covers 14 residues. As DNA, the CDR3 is TGTGCCAGCTCATCGGTGTCTAGCGGGGGGGAGCAGTTCTTC. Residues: CASSSVSSGGEQFF.

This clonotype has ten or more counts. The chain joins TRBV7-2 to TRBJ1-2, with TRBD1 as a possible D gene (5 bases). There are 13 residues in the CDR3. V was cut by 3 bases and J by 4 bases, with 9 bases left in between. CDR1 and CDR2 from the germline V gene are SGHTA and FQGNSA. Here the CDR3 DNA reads TGTGCCAGCAGCTTGGGACGAGTCTATGGCTACACCTTC. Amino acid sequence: CASSLGRVYGYTF.

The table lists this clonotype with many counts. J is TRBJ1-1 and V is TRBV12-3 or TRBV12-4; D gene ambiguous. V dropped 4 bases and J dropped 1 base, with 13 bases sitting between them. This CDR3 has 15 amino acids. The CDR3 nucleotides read TGTGCCAGCAGTTCCGGGTCCTCGGGGAACACTGAAGCTTTCTTT. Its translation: CASSSGSSGNTEAFF.

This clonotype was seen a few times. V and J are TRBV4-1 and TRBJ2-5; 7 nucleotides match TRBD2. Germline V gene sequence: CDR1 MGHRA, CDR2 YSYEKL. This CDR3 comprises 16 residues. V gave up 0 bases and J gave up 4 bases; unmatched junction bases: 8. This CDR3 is CASSQDASGRGETQYF. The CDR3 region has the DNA TGCGCCAGCAGCCAAGATGCATCGGGGAGGGGAGAGACCCAGTACTTC.

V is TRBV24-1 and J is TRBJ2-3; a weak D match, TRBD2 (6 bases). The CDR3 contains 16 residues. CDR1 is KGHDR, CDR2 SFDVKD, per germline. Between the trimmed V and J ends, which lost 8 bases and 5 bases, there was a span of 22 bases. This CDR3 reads CATKDGRLEFKDTQYF. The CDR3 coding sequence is TGTGCCACCAAGGACGGGCGACTAGAGTTCAAAGATACGCAGTATTTT.

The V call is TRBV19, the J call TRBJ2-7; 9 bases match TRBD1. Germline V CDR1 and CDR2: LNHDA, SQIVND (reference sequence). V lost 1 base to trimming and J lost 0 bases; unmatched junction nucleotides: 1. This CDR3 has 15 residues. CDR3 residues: CASSIGQGVSYEQYF. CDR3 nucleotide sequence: TGTGCCAGTAGTATAGGACAGGGGGTCTCCTACGAGCAGTACTTC.

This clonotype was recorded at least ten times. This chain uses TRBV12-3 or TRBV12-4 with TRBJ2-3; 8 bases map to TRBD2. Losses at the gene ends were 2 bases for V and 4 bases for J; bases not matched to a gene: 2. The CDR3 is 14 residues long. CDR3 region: CASSLYGGADTQYF. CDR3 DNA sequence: TGTGCCAGCAGTTTATACGGGGGGGCAGATACGCAGTATTTT.

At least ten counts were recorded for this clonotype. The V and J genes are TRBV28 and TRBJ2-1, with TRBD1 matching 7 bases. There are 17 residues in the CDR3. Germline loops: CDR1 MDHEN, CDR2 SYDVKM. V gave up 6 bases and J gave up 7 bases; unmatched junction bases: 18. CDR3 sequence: CASSLSRLTGFGNEQFF. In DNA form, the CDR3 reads TGTGCCAGCAGCCTAAGTAGGTTGACAGGGTTCGGAAATGAGCAGTTCTTC.

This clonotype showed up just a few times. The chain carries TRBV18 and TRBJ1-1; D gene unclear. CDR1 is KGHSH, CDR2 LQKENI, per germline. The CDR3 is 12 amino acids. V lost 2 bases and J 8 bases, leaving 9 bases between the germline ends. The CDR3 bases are TGTGCCAGCTCACCAGGGCCTCGGGAAGCTTTCTTT. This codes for CASSPGPREAFF.

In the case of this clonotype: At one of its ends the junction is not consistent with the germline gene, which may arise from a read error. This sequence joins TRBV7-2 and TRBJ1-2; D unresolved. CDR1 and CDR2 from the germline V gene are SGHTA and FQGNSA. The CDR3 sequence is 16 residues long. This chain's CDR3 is CAGSLKGIPDSNGYTF. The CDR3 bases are TGTGCCGGCAGCTTGAAAGGAATTCCCGACTCGAATGGCTACACCTTC.

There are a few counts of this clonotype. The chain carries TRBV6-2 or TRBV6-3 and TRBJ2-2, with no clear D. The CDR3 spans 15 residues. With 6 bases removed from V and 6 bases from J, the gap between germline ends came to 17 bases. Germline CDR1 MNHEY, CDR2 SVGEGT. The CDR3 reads CASSQPPLGAGELFF. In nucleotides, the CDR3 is TGTGCCAGCAGCCAACCCCCGTTGGGCGCCGGGGAGCTGTTTTTT.

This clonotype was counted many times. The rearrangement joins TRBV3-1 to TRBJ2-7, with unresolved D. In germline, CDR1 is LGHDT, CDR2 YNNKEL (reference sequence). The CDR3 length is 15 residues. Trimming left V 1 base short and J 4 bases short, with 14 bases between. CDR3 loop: CASSQGSSTSYEQYF. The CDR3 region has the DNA TGTGCCAGCAGCCAAGGATCTAGTACGTCTTACGAGCAGTACTTC.

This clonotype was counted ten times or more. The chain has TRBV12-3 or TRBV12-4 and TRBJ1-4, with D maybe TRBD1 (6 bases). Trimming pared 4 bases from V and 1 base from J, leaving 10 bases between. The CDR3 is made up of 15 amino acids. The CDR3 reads CASSSPGQTNEKLFF. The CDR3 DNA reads TGTGCCAGCAGTTCTCCGGGACAAACTAATGAAAAACTGTTTTTT.

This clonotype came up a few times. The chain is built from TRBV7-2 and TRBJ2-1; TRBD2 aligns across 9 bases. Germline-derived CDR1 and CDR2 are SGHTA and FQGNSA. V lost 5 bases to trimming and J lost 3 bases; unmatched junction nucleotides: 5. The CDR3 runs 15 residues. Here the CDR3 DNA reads TGTGCCAGCAGCCTTGCTAGCGGGATCTACAATGAGCAGTTCTTC. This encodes CASSLASGIYNEQFF.

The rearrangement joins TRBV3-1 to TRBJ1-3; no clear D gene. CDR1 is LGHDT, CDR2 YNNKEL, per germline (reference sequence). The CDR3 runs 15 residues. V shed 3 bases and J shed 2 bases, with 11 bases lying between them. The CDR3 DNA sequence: TGTGCCAGCAGCCATTGGCCCAAGACTGGAAACACCATATATTTT. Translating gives CASSHWPKTGNTIYF.

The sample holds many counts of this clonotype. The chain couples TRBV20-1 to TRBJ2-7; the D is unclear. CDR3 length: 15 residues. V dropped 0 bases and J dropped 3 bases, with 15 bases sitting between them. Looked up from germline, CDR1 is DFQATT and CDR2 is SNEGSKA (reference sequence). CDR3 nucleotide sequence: TGCAGTGCTAGAGATATGGGTAAGACCAACTACGAGCAGTACTTC. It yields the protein CSARDMGKTNYEQYF.

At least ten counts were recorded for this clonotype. The CDR3 region is CASSSAGTGGLVSRNEQFF. The DNA for the CDR3 is TGTGCCAGCAGTTCCGCCGGGACAGGGGGGCTTGTATCTAGAAATGAGCAGTTCTTC. The genes are TRBV6-1 and TRBJ2-1; 11 bases match TRBD1. Germline V gives CDR1 MNHNS, CDR2 SASEGT. The trim removed 5 bases at V and 7 bases at J, leaving 19 bases unmatched. The CDR3 consists of 19 residues.

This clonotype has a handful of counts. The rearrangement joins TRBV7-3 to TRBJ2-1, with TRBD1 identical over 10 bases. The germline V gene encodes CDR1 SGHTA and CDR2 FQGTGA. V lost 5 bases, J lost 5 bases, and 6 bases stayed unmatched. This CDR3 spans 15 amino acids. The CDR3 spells CASSPGQGGHNEQFF. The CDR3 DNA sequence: TGTGCCAGCAGCCCCGGACAGGGGGGACACAATGAGCAGTTCTTC.

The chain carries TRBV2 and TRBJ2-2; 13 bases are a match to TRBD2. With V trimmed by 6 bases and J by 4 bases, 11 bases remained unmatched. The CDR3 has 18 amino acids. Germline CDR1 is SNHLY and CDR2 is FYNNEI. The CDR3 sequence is CASRHPTSGRRITGELFF. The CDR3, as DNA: TGTGCCAGCAGGCACCCGACTAGCGGGAGGAGAATCACCGGGGAGCTGTTTTTT.

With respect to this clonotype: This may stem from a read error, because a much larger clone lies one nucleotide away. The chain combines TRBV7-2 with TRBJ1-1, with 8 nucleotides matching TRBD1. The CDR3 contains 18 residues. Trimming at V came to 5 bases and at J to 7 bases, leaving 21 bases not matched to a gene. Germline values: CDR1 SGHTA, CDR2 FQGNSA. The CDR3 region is CASSRSADRAIRSIEAFF. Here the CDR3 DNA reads TGTGCCAGCAGCCGATCGGCGGACAGGGCAATTCGCAGCATTGAAGCTTTCTTT.

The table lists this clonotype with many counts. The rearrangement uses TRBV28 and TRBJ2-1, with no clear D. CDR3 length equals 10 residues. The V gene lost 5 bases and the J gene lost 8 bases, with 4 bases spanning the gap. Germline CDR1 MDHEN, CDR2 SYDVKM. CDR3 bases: TGTGCCAGCAGTGGAGATGAGCAGTTCTTC. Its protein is CASSGDEQFF.

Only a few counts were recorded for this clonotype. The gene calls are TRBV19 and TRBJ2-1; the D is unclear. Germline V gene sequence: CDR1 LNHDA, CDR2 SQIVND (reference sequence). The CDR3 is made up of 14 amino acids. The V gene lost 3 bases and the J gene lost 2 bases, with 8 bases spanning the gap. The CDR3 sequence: CASSISSAYNEQFF. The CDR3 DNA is TGTGCCAGTAGTATCTCATCGGCCTACAATGAGCAGTTCTTC.

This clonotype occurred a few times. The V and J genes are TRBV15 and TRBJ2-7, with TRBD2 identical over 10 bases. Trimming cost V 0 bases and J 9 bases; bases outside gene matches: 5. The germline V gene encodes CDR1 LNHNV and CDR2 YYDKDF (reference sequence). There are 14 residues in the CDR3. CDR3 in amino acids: CATSRDPAGGRQYF. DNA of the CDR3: TGTGCCACCAGCAGAGACCCAGCGGGAGGGCGGCAGTACTTC.

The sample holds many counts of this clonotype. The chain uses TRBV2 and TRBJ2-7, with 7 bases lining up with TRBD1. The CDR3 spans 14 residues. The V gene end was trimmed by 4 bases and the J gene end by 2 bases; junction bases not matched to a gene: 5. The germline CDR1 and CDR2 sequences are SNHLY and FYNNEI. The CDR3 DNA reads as TGTGCCAGCAGTGGACAGGGATTTCCCTACGAGCAGTACTTC. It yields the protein CASSGQGFPYEQYF.